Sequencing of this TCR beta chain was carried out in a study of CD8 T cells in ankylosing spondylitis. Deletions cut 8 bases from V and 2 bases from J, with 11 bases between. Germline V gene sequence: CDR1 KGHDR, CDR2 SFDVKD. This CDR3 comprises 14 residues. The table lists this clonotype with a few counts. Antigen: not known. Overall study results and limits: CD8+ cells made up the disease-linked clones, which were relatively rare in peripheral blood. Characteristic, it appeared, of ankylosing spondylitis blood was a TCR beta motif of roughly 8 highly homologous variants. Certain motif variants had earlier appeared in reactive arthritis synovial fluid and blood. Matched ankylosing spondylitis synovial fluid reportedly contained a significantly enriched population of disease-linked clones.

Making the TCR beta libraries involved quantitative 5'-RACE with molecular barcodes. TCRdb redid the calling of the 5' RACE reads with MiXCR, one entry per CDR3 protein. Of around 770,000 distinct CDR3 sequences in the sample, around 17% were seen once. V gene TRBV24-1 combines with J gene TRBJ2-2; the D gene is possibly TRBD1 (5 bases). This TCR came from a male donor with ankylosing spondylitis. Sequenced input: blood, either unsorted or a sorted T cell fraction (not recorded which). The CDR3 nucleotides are TGTGCCACCACCGGACGGACAAACACCGGGGAGCTGTTTTTT. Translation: CATTGRTNTGELFF.